This T cell receptor (beta chain) was captured by sequencing in a study of molecular identifiers for immune sequencing clone quantification. Preparation methods for the bulk TCR libraries were those previously described, with listed TCR primers. TCRdb used MiXCR to reprocess the PCR reads, holding one entry per CDR3 protein. The sample lists around 40,000 distinct CDR3 sequences; roughly a fifth were seen once. With V trimmed by 10 bases and J by 4 bases, 9 bases remained unmatched. Germline assignment: CDR1 MNHEY and CDR2 SVGEGT. The CDR3 length is 14 residues. In this sample, this clonotype turned up many times.

Source material: naive CD8+ T cells from blood, with Jurkat cell RNA spiked in. This sample's subset: FACS-sorted CD8+CD4-CCR7+CD45RA+ naive T cells. This receptor was obtained from a human donor in good health. Some libraries in this study had Jurkat cell RNA spiked in. The rearrangement links TRBV6-2 or TRBV6-3 to TRBJ2-3, with 9 bases fitting TRBD2. The CDR3 spells CATTGLAFADTQYF. CDR3 nucleotide sequence: TGTGCCACAACGGGACTAGCCTTTGCAGATACGCAGTATTTT.